One sample yielded the 21 T cell receptor beta chains listed below, sequenced in a study of CD8+ T cells in alopecia areata (dated by TCRdb to the late 2010s). In the paper's terms, the time point label means: about four weeks on oral tofacitinib. The meaning of the sample's treatment or condition label: oral pan-JAK inhibitor, 5-10 mg twice daily. Receptor libraries were prepared by the immunoSEQ multiplex PCR assay. RNA was extracted from all samples and reverse transcribed into cDNA as template for TCR sequencing. The clones in this table, taken by TCRdb from immuneACCESS, are in-frame only. Not every clone is retained; where verified, under half of the shortfall comes from an unresolved V gene, and the cause of the rest is unknown. This sample is represented by about 190,000 clones; more than 55% of them were singletons. Approximately 0.7% of the sample goes to the ten largest clones. The material was CD4+ T cells sorted from blood, obtained at week 4, from a patient treated with tofacitinib. The source is a human donor with alopecia areata.

There are a few counts of this clone. The chain employs TRBV4-1 and TRBJ1-1; D gene unclear. The germline V gene has CDR1 MGHRA and CDR2 YSYEKL. V was shortened by 7 bases and J by 5 bases, with 14 bases between the two germline ends. The CDR3 runs 13 residues. The CDR3 DNA reads as TGCGCCAGCACCTTAGTTGGCCAGACTGAAGCTTTCTTT. It translates to CASTLVGQTEAFF.

This clone was counted between two and nine times. The chain couples TRBV6-6 to TRBJ2-7; TRBD1 matches at 7 bases. CDR1 and CDR2 from the germline V gene are MNHNY and SVGAGI (reference sequence). Trimming cost V 2 bases and J 0 bases; bases outside gene matches: 4. CDR3 length equals 15 residues. CDR3 in DNA: TGTGCCAGCAGTTACGGGGACAGCGTCTCCTACGAGCAGTACTTC. It codes for CASSYGDSVSYEQYF.

The genes are TRBV29-1 and TRBJ2-1, with D uncertain. V lost 3 bases and J 9 bases, leaving 21 bases between the germline ends. Germline values: CDR1 SQVTM, CDR2 ANQGSEA. The CDR3 totals 15 residues. The CDR3: CSVEGLDGRLAEQFF. CDR3 sequence (DNA): TGCAGCGTTGAGGGGTTGGACGGCCGGTTGGCTGAGCAGTTCTTC.

Here the CDR3 DNA reads TGTGCCAGCAGCTTAGGAGTAGGGCAGTCAGGCTACACCTTC. Amino acid sequence: CASSLGVGQSGYTF. The chain links TRBV7-9 to TRBJ1-2, with D unclear. Germline V gene sequence: CDR1 SEHNR, CDR2 FQNEAQ (reference sequence). V lost 1 base, J lost 8 bases, and 14 bases lay in between. The CDR3 has 14 residues. Full variable domain (rest looked up from reference TRBV7-9 and TRBJ1-2): DTGVSQNPRHKITKRGQNVTFRCDPISEHNRLYWYRQTLGQGPEFLTYFQNEAQLEKSRLLSDRFSAERPKGSFSTLEIQRTEQGDSAMYLCASSLGVGQSGYTFGSGTRLTVV.

The chain uses TRBV29-1 and TRBJ1-1; TRBD1 agrees at 8 bases. This CDR3 has 14 amino acids. After removal of 8 bases from V and 0 bases from J, the junction contained 8 bases not matched to a gene. Germline values: CDR1 SQVTM, CDR2 ANQGSEA. Here the CDR3 reads CSIGQGNMNTEAFF. In nucleotides, the CDR3 is TGCAGCATTGGACAGGGAAACATGAACACTGAAGCTTTCTTT.

The V call is TRBV6-5, the J call TRBJ2-7, with D perhaps matching TRBD1 or TRBD2 (5 bases each). V dropped 6 bases and J dropped 4 bases, with 19 bases sitting between them. The germline CDR1 and CDR2 sequences are MNHEY and SVGAGI. The CDR3 has 15 residues. As DNA, the CDR3 is TGTGCCAGCAGCCTGGCCCCCCAGGGAGTGTACGAGCAGTACTTC. Protein product: CASSLAPQGVYEQYF.

This rearrangement joins TRBV28 to TRBJ2-3; D is unresolved. Germline V CDR1 and CDR2: MDHEN, SYDVKM. Trimming took off 5 bases at V and 3 bases at J, with 9 bases between the two ends. This CDR3 has 13 amino acids. CDR3 DNA: TGTGCCAGCAGTCCCGTCTCTACAGATACGCAGTATTTT. It is translated as CASSPVSTDTQYF. The whole variable domain, filled in from reference TRBV28 and TRBJ2-3, reads DVKVTQSSRYLVKRTGEKVFLECVQDMDHENMFWYRQDPGLGLRLIYFSYDVKMKEKGDIPEGYSVSREKKERFSLILESASTNQTSMYLCASSPVSTDTQYFGPGTRLTVL.

This clone has just a few counts. This rearrangement joins TRBV7-2 to TRBJ2-3; D perhaps matches TRBD1 (6 bases). V was clipped by 1 base and J by 6 bases, with 14 bases between them. CDR3 length: 15 amino acids. Germline V lookup: CDR1 SGHTA, CDR2 FQGNSA. The CDR3 region has the DNA TGTGCCAGCAGCTTAGGGTCGGGACACATCGATACGCAGTATTTT. Residues: CASSLGSGHIDTQYF.

V gene TRBV29-1 combines with J gene TRBJ1-2; D call uncertain. V shed 5 bases and J shed 7 bases, with 14 bases lying between them. CDR3 length: 12 residues. Germline lookup yields CDR1 SQVTM and CDR2 ANQGSEA. CDR3 DNA: TGCAGCGTTCGCGGTCAGGCTTTTGGCTACACCTTC. Translation gives CSVRGQAFGYTF. The full variable domain, rest sourced from reference TRBV29-1 and TRBJ1-2, is SAVISQKPSRDICQRGTSLTIQCQVDSQVTMMFWYRQQPGQSLTLIATANQGSEATYESGFVIDKFPISRPNLTFSTLTVSNMSPEDSSIYLCSVRGQAFGYTFGSGTRLTVV.

This clone appeared a few times. The V and J genes are TRBV29-1 and TRBJ2-5, with D possibly being TRBD1 or TRBD2 (6 bases each). This CDR3 is built from 14 residues. Per germline, CDR1 SQVTM and CDR2 ANQGSEA. Trimming left V 3 bases short and J 7 bases short, with 18 bases between. The CDR3 region is CSVERQGGGGTQYF. CDR3 bases: TGCAGCGTTGAGCGGCAGGGCGGAGGGGGGACCCAGTACTTC.

The chain uses TRBV30 and TRBJ2-3, with 7 bases that match TRBD2. J gave up 1 base and V 8 bases, and 6 bases lay outside the gene matches. CDR3 length equals 13 residues. The germline V gene encodes CDR1 GTSNPN and CDR2 SVGIG (reference sequence). CDR3 residues: CARTRKGTDTQYF. The CDR3 DNA sequence: TGTGCCCGGACTAGGAAGGGCACAGATACGCAGTATTTT.

This clone appeared a single time. The CDR3 bases are TGTGCCAGCCAAAGTCGGACTAGCGCTTCCTACGAGCAGTACTTC. This sequence encodes CASQSRTSASYEQYF. This chain links TRBV11-1 with TRBJ2-7, with 9 bases identical to TRBD2. The CDR3 totals 15 residues. Germline V lookup: CDR1 SGHAT, CDR2 FQDESV (reference sequence). The trim removed 8 bases at V and 1 base at J, leaving 9 bases unmatched.

This clone was recorded a few times. The chain uses TRBV7-9 and TRBJ2-1, with D uncertain. V lost 0 bases and J lost 7, with 10 bases in between. Germline V gene sequence: CDR1 SEHNR, CDR2 FQNEAQ (reference sequence). The CDR3 loop spans 14 amino acids. The CDR3 DNA reads as TGTGCCAGCAGCTTAGCGGAATTAGGGAATGAGCAGTTCTTC. This translates into CASSLAELGNEQFF.

The CDR3 coding sequence is TGCAGTGCTAGTCGGGAGTATGGCTACACCTTC. Protein sequence: CSASREYGYTF. This chain connects TRBV20-1 to TRBJ1-2; D is undetermined. Germline V gene lookup returns CDR1 DFQATT and CDR2 SNEGSKA (reference sequence). The CDR3 spans 11 residues. Trimming removed 3 bases at V and 5 bases at J, with 7 bases between.

The chain uses TRBV23-1 and TRBJ2-1; 11 bases line up with TRBD2. TRBV23-1 is an ORF; its function is uncertain. This CDR3 is 15 amino acids long. The V gene end was trimmed by 6 bases and the J gene end by 4 bases; junction bases not matched to a gene: 5. The CDR3 protein is CASRGSSGRYNEQFF. CDR3 coding DNA: TGCGCCAGCAGGGGGTCTAGCGGGAGGTACAATGAGCAGTTCTTC.

This rearrangement joins TRBV4-2 to TRBJ2-5, with 13 positions matching TRBD2. Germline lookup yields CDR1 LGHNA and CDR2 YNFKEQ. The CDR3 sequence is 18 residues long. V shed 2 bases and J 4 bases; nucleotides not matched to a gene: 10. The DNA of the CDR3 is TGTGCCAGCAGCCAATCCCGGACTAGCGGGAGTTTCGGAGAGACCCAGTACTTC. Translated, it gives CASSQSRTSGSFGETQYF.

The genes are TRBV4-2 and TRBJ2-3; 10 bases agree with TRBD1. V dropped 0 bases and J dropped 5; count of bases not matched to a gene: 8. CDR3 length: 17 residues. Germline CDR1 reads LGHNA; CDR2 reads YNFKEQ. The CDR3, as DNA: TGTGCCAGCAGCCAAGATAAGCGACAGGGGGCGGTAGATACGCAGTATTTT. Translated, it gives CASSQDKRQGAVDTQYF.

J is TRBJ1-2 and V is TRBV29-1; D unclear. Trimming took 2 bases from V and 5 from J, leaving 6 bases between them. CDR1 is SQVTM and CDR2 is ANQGSEA in the germline V gene. There are 11 residues in the CDR3. The CDR3, as DNA: TGCAGCGTTGAACTGTCTTATGGCTACACCTTC. It specifies CSVELSYGYTF.

V usage is TRBV11-1 and J usage is TRBJ2-7; D possibly corresponds to TRBD2 (7 bases). CDR1 SGHAT and CDR2 FQDESV come from the germline V gene (reference sequence). The V end lost 0 bases, the J end lost 2 bases, and 11 bases lay between the germline ends. This CDR3 has 15 residues. The CDR3 sequence: CASSLAGGAAYEQYF. The CDR3, as DNA: TGTGCCAGCAGCTTAGCGGGGGGGGCCGCCTACGAGCAGTACTTC. The full variable domain, with the rest looked up from reference TRBV11-1 and TRBJ2-7, is EAEVAQSPRYKITEKSQAVAFWCDPISGHATLYWYRQILGQGPELLVQFQDESVVDDSQLPKDRFSAERLKGVDSTLKIQPAELGDSAMYLCASSLAGGAAYEQYFGPGTRLTVT.

The chain is built from TRBV30 and TRBJ2-1; D remains unclear. CDR3 size: 13 residues. With 3 bases removed from V and 1 base from J, the gap between germline ends came to 7 bases. From germline, CDR1 is GTSNPN and CDR2 SVGIG (reference sequence). Here the CDR3 DNA reads TGTGCCTGGAGCCCTAGGTCCTACAATGAGCAGTTCTTC. It encodes CAWSPRSYNEQFF. Looking up the rest from reference TRBV30 and TRBJ2-1 gives the full variable domain: SQTIHQWPATLVQPVGSPLSLECTVEGTSNPNLYWYRQAAGRGLQLLFYSVGIGQISSEVPQNLSASRPQDRQFILSSKKLLLSDSGFYLCAWSPRSYNEQFFGPGTRLTVL.

J is TRBJ1-2 and V is TRBV6-6; 7 nucleotides agree with TRBD1. The CDR3 loop spans 13 amino acids. Germline V gene lookup returns CDR1 MNHNY and CDR2 SVGAGI (reference sequence). The V gene end was trimmed by 6 bases and the J gene end by 7 bases; junction bases not matched to a gene: 8. The CDR3 here is CASRKEGAAGYTF. Written as DNA, the CDR3 is TGTGCCAGCAGGAAAGAGGGGGCGGCTGGCTACACCTTC.